This T cell receptor (beta chain) was sequenced in a study of beta chain features in type 1 diabetes. Whole-study results and caveats: A definitive answer on HLA type influencing TCRB rearrangement was not reached here.

Expressed TCRB transcripts got sequenced, as all isolated RNA was reverse transcribed. Sequenced by immunoSEQ multiplex PCR; TCRdb stores in-frame clones only, minus some. The table shows nearly 250,000 clones, with approximately 70% occurring only once. Per the germline V gene, CDR1 is SGHNT and CDR2 is YYREEE (reference sequence). The junction had 10 bases not matched to a gene; V was cut back by 1 base and J by 7 bases. The CDR3 is 16 amino acids. A remark on this clone: Its matching antigen is unknown.

J is TRBJ2-1 and V is TRBV5-4, with 8 bases fitting TRBD2. The source is a young man in good health. The material sequenced was naive CD4+ T cells from blood. This chain's CDR3 is CASSLRRGAARNEQFF. The CDR3 nucleotides are TGTGCCAGCAGCTTGAGGCGGGGGGCTGCAAGGAATGAGCAGTTCTTC.